This TCR beta chain stems from a study of radiation and T cells in renal cell carcinoma. General observations from the study: Top tumor clonotypes rose in blood 2 weeks post-radiation, then contracted.

Libraries were prepared by immunoSEQ multiplex PCR; TCRdb keeps only in-frame clonotypes and omits some of them. The table shows 120,000 to 150,000 clones, with 75% to 90% occurring only once. This clone was counted a few times. Antigen unknown. Documented time point: blood 4 weeks post-SBRT, at nephrectomy. Described treatment: 15 Gy SBRT to primary tumor, nephrectomy 4 weeks later. Nephrectomy followed 15 Gy stereotactic body radiation by 4 weeks. Blood was sampled at baseline, 2 weeks and 4 weeks after SBRT. The CDR3 is made up of 16 amino acids. Germline CDR1 SGHTA, CDR2 FQGNSA. The V and J ends lost 5 bases and 10 bases respectively, with 21 bases between them.

Sample: blood, taken from a patient whose treatment included radiotherapy and nephrectomy. The receptor was isolated from a woman aged 45 to 65 with renal cell carcinoma. V is TRBV7-2 and J is TRBJ1-6; D is uncertain. Here the CDR3 DNA reads TGTGCCAGCAGCCTCTTCGGGCGGTCGATCGGGTCACCCCTCCACTTT. Protein product: CASSLFGRSIGSPLHF. Full variable domain (outside the CDR3, taken from reference TRBV7-2 and TRBJ1-6): GAGVSQSPSNKVTEKGKDVELRCDPISGHTALYWYRQSLGQGLEFLIYFQGNSAPDKSGLPSDRFSAERTGGSVSTLTIQRTQQEDSAVYLCASSLFGRSIGSPLHFGNGTRLTVT.